This is a list of T cell receptor beta chains from one sample in a study of T cell responses to AZD1222 COVID-19 vaccine. Generated by immunoSEQ multiplex PCR, the TCRdb table keeps only in-frame clones and is missing some. The sample lists some 65,000 clones, more than 65% occurring once. The material was peripheral blood, obtained on day 0 of MenACWY control vaccination. The receptors here all came from an adult in good health. The CDR3 runs from the conserved cysteine through the conserved F or W. The order of the fields is J gene, clone size, V gene, D gene, CDR3 protein, CDR3 DNA. The D gene is left open where the match is weak. Size is omitted from some rows. Given values are once, few, many or a class for expanded clones.

j_gene: TRBJ2-2; abundance: NA; v_gene: TRBV6-5; d_gene: NA; CDR3aa: CASSYDWNTGELFF; CDR3nt: TGTGCCAGCAGTTACGACTGGAACACCGGGGAGCTGTTTTTT
j_gene: TRBJ2-5; abundance: NA; v_gene: TRBV19; d_gene: TRBD2; CDR3aa: CASSWGGRPQETQYF; CDR3nt: TGTGCCAGTAGCTGGGGGGGGAGACCCCAAGAGACCCAGTACTTC
j_gene: TRBJ1-5; abundance: NA; v_gene: TRBV19; d_gene: NA; CDR3aa: CASSIDALNSNQPQHF; CDR3nt: TGTGCCAGTAGTATAGACGCTCTAAATAGCAATCAGCCCCAGCATTTT
j_gene: TRBJ2-5; abundance: NA; v_gene: TRBV11-2; d_gene: TRBD1; CDR3aa: CASSSGTVQETQYF; CDR3nt: TGTGCCAGCAGCTCGGGGACAGTCCAAGAGACCCAGTACTTC
j_gene: TRBJ1-5; abundance: NA; v_gene: TRBV19; d_gene: NA; CDR3aa: CASSGGWNQPQHF; CDR3nt: TGTGCCAGTAGTGGGGGCTGGAATCAGCCCCAGCATTTT
j_gene: TRBJ1-2; abundance: few; v_gene: TRBV11-2; d_gene: TRBD1; CDR3aa: CASSSLWTGKNGGYTF; CDR3nt: TGTGCCAGCAGCTCCCTCTGGACAGGGAAGAATGGTGGCTACACCTTC
j_gene: TRBJ2-6; abundance: NA; v_gene: TRBV19; d_gene: NA; CDR3aa: CASSMHEPTGANVLTF; CDR3nt: TGTGCCAGTAGTATGCACGAACCTACTGGGGCCAACGTCCTGACTTTC
j_gene: TRBJ2-6; abundance: NA; v_gene: TRBV5-1; d_gene: TRBD1; CDR3aa: CASAPRPGQALSGANVLTF; CDR3nt: TGCGCCAGCGCCCCTCGACCGGGACAGGCACTCTCTGGGGCCAACGTCCTGACTTTC
j_gene: TRBJ1-1; abundance: NA; v_gene: TRBV28; d_gene: NA; CDR3aa: CASSPYRRRGTEAFF; CDR3nt: TGTGCCAGCAGCCCTTACAGGAGAAGGGGGACTGAAGCTTTCTTT
j_gene: TRBJ1-1; abundance: NA; v_gene: TRBV27; d_gene: NA; CDR3aa: CASSLRPRGTEAFF; CDR3nt: TGTGCCAGCAGTTTACGACCGCGGGGCACTGAAGCTTTCTTT
j_gene: TRBJ2-3; abundance: NA; v_gene: TRBV6-5; d_gene: TRBD1; CDR3aa: CASSPGTGITDTQYF; CDR3nt: TGTGCCAGCAGCCCCGGGACAGGGATAACAGATACGCAGTATTTT
j_gene: TRBJ1-1; abundance: NA; v_gene: TRBV27; d_gene: NA; CDR3aa: CASSLKRVRGGTEAFF; CDR3nt: TGTGCCAGCAGTTTAAAGAGGGTAAGGGGTGGCACTGAAGCTTTCTTT
j_gene: TRBJ2-1; abundance: NA; v_gene: TRBV28; d_gene: TRBD2; CDR3aa: CASRGSSGRWNEQFF; CDR3nt: TGTGCCAGCAGGGGATCTAGCGGGAGATGGAATGAGCAGTTCTTC
j_gene: TRBJ1-3; abundance: NA; v_gene: TRBV5-5; d_gene: NA; CDR3aa: CASSLRQRSGNTIYF; CDR3nt: TGTGCCAGCAGCTTAAGGCAGAGGTCTGGAAACACCATATATTTT
j_gene: TRBJ2-2; abundance: NA; v_gene: TRBV5-1; d_gene: NA; CDR3aa: CASSYTHANTGELFF; CDR3nt: TGCGCCAGCAGCTATACACACGCGAACACCGGGGAGCTGTTTTTT
j_gene: TRBJ1-3; abundance: NA; v_gene: TRBV7-9; d_gene: NA; CDR3aa: CASSLNLNTIYF; CDR3nt: TGTGCCAGCAGCTTGAATTTAAACACCATATATTTT
j_gene: TRBJ2-1; abundance: NA; v_gene: TRBV7-8; d_gene: NA; CDR3aa: CASSRDIQYYNEQFF; CDR3nt: TGTGCCAGCAGTCGGGACATACAATACTACAATGAGCAGTTCTTC